Below, 16 T cell receptor beta chains from the same sample are listed, as sequenced in a study of a mutant IDH1 vaccine in newly diagnosed glioma. Assay: immunoSEQ multiplex PCR; the TCRdb copy retains only in-frame clones and omits some. This table has 50,000 to 65,000 clones, approximately 87% appearing once. For these TCRs, the target antigens are not known. Stated time point: week 35, safety follow-up. The content of each vaccine dose was 300 ug of mutant IDH1 20-mer peptide, and topical imiquimod accompanied it. The sample in question was PBMCs, obtained from a glioma patient whose treatment included an IDH1 peptide vaccine. The receptor set was obtained from a man aged 35 to 55 with glioma.

CDR3 residues: CASSYRTSATDTQYF. In nucleotides, the CDR3 is TGCGCCAGCAGCTACCGGACTAGCGCCACAGATACGCAGTATTTT. This chain connects TRBV4-1 to TRBJ2-3; 9 nucleotides match TRBD2. Germline CDR1 and CDR2: MGHRA and YSYEKL. The CDR3 sequence is 15 residues long. With 5 bases clipped from V and 2 bases from J, the junction kept 5 bases outside the gene matches.

J is TRBJ2-1 and V is TRBV6-1; D gene uncertain. V lost 8 bases and J lost 2, with 13 bases in between. The CDR3 covers 14 residues. Germline V CDR1 and CDR2: MNHNS, SASEGT. Written as DNA, the CDR3 is TGTGCCAGCGGACCGGGTTTTACCTACAATGAGCAGTTCTTC. This gives the protein CASGPGFTYNEQFF.

The gene calls are TRBV7-8 and TRBJ2-2; 8 bases agree with TRBD1. J gave up 3 bases and V 4 bases, and 4 bases lay outside the gene matches. Germline CDR1 is SGHVS and CDR2 is FQNEAQ. This CDR3 is built from 15 residues. CDR3 protein: CASSSTGAHTGELFF. As DNA, the CDR3 is TGTGCCAGCAGCTCGACAGGGGCCCACACCGGGGAGCTGTTTTTT.

The chain has TRBV7-9 and TRBJ2-1; the D gene is possibly TRBD1 (5 bases). This CDR3 has 13 amino acids. V lost 2 bases and J lost 10, with 12 bases in between. Looked up from germline, CDR1 is SEHNR and CDR2 is FQNEAQ (reference sequence). The CDR3 region has the DNA TGTGCCAGCAGCTTAAGGCCCACAGGCGAGCAGTTCTTC. It encodes CASSLRPTGEQFF.

This chain links TRBV25-1 with TRBJ1-1; D ambiguous. The CDR3 has 15 amino acids. Trimming cost V 1 base and J 4 bases, with 13 bases left between them. CDR1 and CDR2 from the germline V gene are MGHDK and SYGVNS. In nucleotides, the CDR3 is TGTGCCAGCAGTGAATTCCCCGACCGGGCCACTGAAGCTTTCTTT. Residues: CASSEFPDRATEAFF.

This chain connects TRBV29-1 to TRBJ1-5; 7 bases align to TRBD1. The CDR3 runs 13 residues. In germline, CDR1 is SQVTM, CDR2 ANQGSEA. V lost 4 bases to trimming and J lost 4 bases; unmatched junction nucleotides: 4. This CDR3 reads CSVAAQGNQPQHF. The DNA for the CDR3 is TGCAGCGTTGCGGCACAGGGGAATCAGCCCCAGCATTTT.

The V gene is TRBV7-9, the J gene TRBJ2-1; D possibly uses TRBD1 or TRBD2 (5 bases each). Trimming cost V 5 bases and J 4 bases, with 12 bases left between them. This CDR3 is 14 amino acids long. CDR1 is SEHNR, CDR2 FQNEAQ, per germline (reference sequence). The CDR3 loop reads CASSPGHYYNEQFF. CDR3 coding DNA: TGTGCCAGCAGCCCGGGGCACTATTACAATGAGCAGTTCTTC.

The chain links TRBV7-2 to TRBJ2-2, with unresolved D. The V and J ends lost 7 bases and 6 bases respectively, with 12 bases between them. CDR1 and CDR2 from the germline V gene are SGHTA and FQGNSA. CDR3 size: 13 residues. In DNA form, the CDR3 reads TGTGCCAGCAACCCAACCCGGGCCGGGGAGCTGTTTTTT. It codes for CASNPTRAGELFF.

The chain has TRBV4-2 and TRBJ2-3; TRBD1 aligns across 8 bases. This CDR3 is 15 amino acids long. V lost 5 bases and J lost 2; bases outside the gene matches: 6. CDR1 is LGHNA and CDR2 is YNFKEQ in the germline V gene. CDR3 residues: CASSVQGQDTDTQYF. The DNA of the CDR3 is TGTGCCAGCAGCGTGCAGGGACAGGACACAGATACGCAGTATTTT.

This clone was found once. CDR3 in amino acids: CASSQVMLPPDFF. Here the CDR3 DNA reads TGCGCCAGCAGCCAAGTTATGCTCCCCCCGGATTTCTTT. The rearrangement links TRBV4-1 to TRBJ1-1; D ambiguous. Germline assignment: CDR1 MGHRA and CDR2 YSYEKL. This CDR3 region has 13 residues. Trimming removed 1 base from V and 13 bases from J, with 16 bases in between.

This clone was picked up one time. This chain links TRBV7-8 with TRBJ2-7; 8 positions match TRBD1. The CDR3 spans 15 residues. V lost 2 bases to trimming and J lost 5 bases; unmatched junction nucleotides: 8. Germline values: CDR1 SGHVS, CDR2 FQNEAQ. CDR3 sequence: CASSLYMDRVDEQYF. The DNA of the CDR3 is TGTGCCAGCAGCTTATATATGGACAGGGTCGACGAGCAGTACTTC. Filled out from reference TRBV7-8 and TRBJ2-7, the complete variable domain reads GAGVSQSPRYKVAKRGQDVALRCDPISGHVSLFWYQQALGQGPEFLTYFQNEAQLDKSGLPSDRFFAERPEGSVSTLKIQRTQQEDSAVYLCASSLYMDRVDEQYFGPGTRLTVT.

This chain uses TRBV19 with TRBJ1-2; no clear D. Trimming pared 5 bases from V and 1 base from J, leaving 2 bases between. Germline V gene sequence: CDR1 LNHDA, CDR2 SQIVND (reference sequence). There are 11 residues in the CDR3. CDR3 nucleotides: TGTGCCAGTAGTGGTAACTATGGCTACACCTTC. Translating gives CASSGNYGYTF.

This clone was picked up a small number of times. The V gene is TRBV19, the J gene TRBJ2-2; 7 nucleotides match TRBD1. The V gene end was trimmed by 7 bases and the J gene end by 1 base; junction bases not matched to a gene: 6. The V gene's germline CDR1 is LNHDA and CDR2 SQIVND (reference sequence). The CDR3 is 15 amino acids. The CDR3 nucleotides read TGTGCCAGTATTAGGACAGGCTTGAACACCGGGGAGCTGTTTTTT. This codes for CASIRTGLNTGELFF.

The chain combines TRBV7-2 with TRBJ1-1; D remains ambiguous. CDR1 SGHTA and CDR2 FQGNSA come from the germline V gene. The ends were cut back, 7 bases at V and 5 bases at J, with 11 bases in the middle. The CDR3 consists of 12 residues. This CDR3 is CASTLVETEAFF. The CDR3 nucleotides are TGTGCCAGCACCCTAGTGGAAACTGAAGCTTTCTTT.

The chain is built from TRBV19 and TRBJ1-1; D gene unclear. Trimming stripped 9 bases from V and 6 bases from J, with 14 bases between. The CDR3 has 12 amino acids. Looked up from germline, CDR1 is LNHDA and CDR2 is SQIVND (reference sequence). The CDR3 is CASRSTRAEAFF. CDR3 DNA: TGTGCCAGCCGATCCACACGGGCTGAAGCTTTCTTT.

V gene TRBV7-8 combines with J gene TRBJ2-7; the match to TRBD1 covers 8 bases. The CDR3 loop spans 16 amino acids. The V segment lost 5 bases and the J segment 2 bases; nucleotides outside the gene matches: 11. Looked up from germline, CDR1 is SGHVS and CDR2 is FQNEAQ. The CDR3 spells CASSAANRGSTYEQYF. Written as DNA, the CDR3 is TGTGCCAGCAGCGCGGCGAACAGGGGGAGTACCTACGAGCAGTACTTC.